The rows below give T cell receptor beta chains drawn from one sample of a study of blood T cell repertoires in COVID-19. Here immunoSEQ multiplex PCR was the method, and the copy in TCRdb shows in-frame clones only, minus some. Among under 200,000 clones, roughly nine tenths were seen once, and the ten largest hold roughly 7%. The source material was peripheral blood. The receptor set was obtained from a woman of 80 years or more in a cohort sampled during active or convalescent COVID-19. Both conserved end residues are trimmed from each CDR3. D genes are given only for firm matches.

V gene: TRBV4-3; D gene: NA; CDR3 protein: ASSRENIRENNSPLH
V gene: TRBV6-5; D gene: NA; CDR3 protein: ASSRTANYGYT
V gene: TRBV11-2; D gene: NA; CDR3 protein: ASSPRDKPHEQF
V gene: TRBV27; D gene: TRBD1; CDR3 protein: ASSPQQGASQPQH
V gene: TRBV11-2; D gene: TRBD2; CDR3 protein: ASSLGRGTNTGELF
V gene: TRBV12-3/TRBV12-4; D gene: NA; CDR3 protein: ASSLLTRQPQH
V gene: TRBV18; D gene: NA; CDR3 protein: ASSPRPGRETQY
V gene: TRBV14; D gene: TRBD1; CDR3 protein: ASSQVHPPGGRNTIY
V gene: TRBV29-1; D gene: TRBD1; CDR3 protein: SVGAWGQYQETQY
V gene: TRBV5-1; D gene: TRBD1; CDR3 protein: ASSSTGGFEKLF
V gene: TRBV11-2; D gene: TRBD2; CDR3 protein: ASSLLGRGTRNTGELF
V gene: TRBV10-1; D gene: NA; CDR3 protein: ASSEGSGGPF
V gene: TRBV7-2; D gene: TRBD1; CDR3 protein: ASSTGQGEEKLF
V gene: TRBV19; D gene: TRBD1; CDR3 protein: ASSMGQGGGETQY
V gene: TRBV24-1; D gene: TRBD1; CDR3 protein: ATRTGQSGANVLT
V gene: TRBV30; D gene: NA; CDR3 protein: AWGYRLGGRYT
V gene: TRBV2; D gene: TRBD2; CDR3 protein: ASSDRGTSPETQY
V gene: TRBV6-5; D gene: NA; CDR3 protein: ASRVQEIDTQY
V gene: TRBV7-6; D gene: NA; CDR3 protein: ASSLDPRSGNTIY
V gene: TRBV9; D gene: NA; CDR3 protein: ASSVGAGKASEAF
V gene: TRBV7-2; D gene: TRBD2; CDR3 protein: ASSPRASGGAGELF
V gene: TRBV2; D gene: NA; CDR3 protein: ASTRGTSRDEQY
V gene: TRBV7-2; D gene: NA; CDR3 protein: ASRRRH
V gene: TRBV9; D gene: NA; CDR3 protein: ASSVAEGRGYT
V gene: TRBV6-5; D gene: NA; CDR3 protein: ASSPWFSSYEQY
V gene: TRBV11-3; D gene: NA; CDR3 protein: ASSLGGDVGLRTEAF
V gene: TRBV5-1; D gene: NA; CDR3 protein: ASSRLGQKNTEAF
V gene: TRBV6-1; D gene: NA; CDR3 protein: ASSENMAAGNNSPLH
V gene: TRBV29-1; D gene: NA; CDR3 protein: SVEGLDLTRQETQY
V gene: TRBV20-1; D gene: NA; CDR3 protein: SASPDSTLAGSPLH
V gene: TRBV6-5; D gene: NA; CDR3 protein: ASSQGNRAF
V gene: TRBV3-1/TRBV3-2; D gene: NA; CDR3 protein: ASSPAGSGNQPQH
V gene: TRBV19; D gene: NA; CDR3 protein: ASSSLGALNEQF
V gene: TRBV10-3; D gene: NA; CDR3 protein: AISDTQGNNQPQH
V gene: TRBV5-4; D gene: TRBD1; CDR3 protein: ASSSDRGLVNEKLF
V gene: TRBV9; D gene: TRBD2; CDR3 protein: ASSGGLVAGELF
V gene: TRBV3-1/TRBV3-2; D gene: NA; CDR3 protein: ASSRGHLGYT
V gene: TRBV7-2; D gene: NA; CDR3 protein: ASSLGNRMNTEAF
V gene: TRBV5-1; D gene: TRBD2; CDR3 protein: ASSLLSGAYNEQF
V gene: TRBV4-1; D gene: TRBD1; CDR3 protein: ASSREDRANEKLF